This T cell receptor (beta chain) was captured in a study of identical twins. Whole-study results and caveats: Out-of-frame beta sequences exhibited a weaker degree of excess twin sharing.

Germline V lookup: CDR1 LNHNV, CDR2 YYDKDF (reference sequence). The CDR3 loop spans 15 amino acids. Trimming took 5 bases from V and 0 from J, leaving 11 bases between them. One entry per CDR3 protein, called by TCRdb with MiXCR from the 5' RACE reads. This sample has 650,000 to 750,000 distinct CDR3 sequences, with around 20% found just once. This clonotype was counted a few times. The antigen remains unidentified. These data were also reused for a study on T cells expressing NK-cell markers. Per that study: Among a handful of donors, these clonotypes also ranked first in the CD3+CD56-NKG2C+ fraction.

The sequence came from a woman aged 18-30 years in good health. The sample taken for sequencing was PBMCs. The chain carries TRBV15 and TRBJ1-5; tentatively, D is TRBD1 (6 bases). CDR3 in amino acids: CATSARQASNQPQHF. The CDR3 DNA reads TGTGCCACCAGCGCAAGACAGGCTAGCAATCAGCCCCAGCATTTT.